Listed below are T cell receptor beta chains from one sample, sequenced in a study of T cells in Graves' hyperthyroidism and ophthalmopathy. From the multiplex PCR reads, TCRdb called clonotypes with MiXCR, one entry per CDR3 protein. The table shows 530,000 or so distinct CDR3 sequences, with around 24% occurring only once. The sequenced material came from blood. These receptor sequences come from a young woman with Graves' ophthalmopathy. The CDR3 runs from the conserved cysteine through the conserved F or W. A D gene is named only where the DNA matches it firmly. Where a row states a size, it is once, few, many or the class of an expanded clone; other rows omit it.

v_gene: TRBV4-3; abundance: .; d_gene: .; j_gene: TRBJ2-2; CDR3nt: TGCGCCAGCAGCCAAGAGCAGGGGCTCACCGGGGAGCTGTTTTTT; CDR3aa: CASSQEQGLTGELFF
v_gene: TRBV5-1; abundance: many; d_gene: TRBD2; j_gene: TRBJ2-7; CDR3nt: TGCGCCAGCAGCGGGACTAGCGGGGCCTACGAGCAGTACTTC; CDR3aa: CASSGTSGAYEQYF
v_gene: TRBV27; abundance: many; d_gene: .; j_gene: TRBJ1-1; CDR3nt: TGTGCCAGCAGTTTGGGGGCAGGGCGGGACACTGAAGCTTTCTTT; CDR3aa: CASSLGAGRDTEAFF
v_gene: TRBV5-4; abundance: many; d_gene: .; j_gene: TRBJ1-5; CDR3nt: TGTGCCAGCAGCTTAGCCCAGGACGTGGTTTGTCAGCCCCAGCATTTT; CDR3aa: CASSLAQDVVCQPQHF
v_gene: TRBV12-3/TRBV12-4; abundance: many; d_gene: .; j_gene: TRBJ1-2; CDR3nt: TGTGCCAGCAGCTGGGCGGATCGGACGTTATATGGCTACACCTTC; CDR3aa: CASSWADRTLYGYTF
v_gene: TRBV27; abundance: many; d_gene: .; j_gene: TRBJ1-2; CDR3nt: TGTGCCAGCAGCTACTTAGAAGGGGCTTCTGGCTACACCTTC; CDR3aa: CASSYLEGASGYTF
v_gene: TRBV2; abundance: .; d_gene: .; j_gene: TRBJ2-7; CDR3nt: TGTGCCAGCAAAACCATTGTCGTGGCCTACGAGCAGTACTTC; CDR3aa: CASKTIVVAYEQYF
v_gene: TRBV19; abundance: .; d_gene: TRBD1; j_gene: TRBJ1-2; CDR3nt: TGTGCCAGTAGGTCGACAGGGGCGAATAACTATGGCTACACCTTC; CDR3aa: CASRSTGANNYGYTF
v_gene: TRBV12-3/TRBV12-4; abundance: .; d_gene: TRBD1; j_gene: TRBJ1-1; CDR3nt: TGTGCCAGCAGTCCGAGGACAGGCGGTGCTTTCTTT; CDR3aa: CASSPRTGGAFF
v_gene: TRBV6-2/TRBV6-3; abundance: many; d_gene: .; j_gene: TRBJ1-1; CDR3nt: TGTGCCAGCAGCCTACCCTGGGGGGACCACAGACCTGAAGCTTTCTTT; CDR3aa: CASSLPWGDHRPEAFF
v_gene: TRBV6-2/TRBV6-3; abundance: .; d_gene: .; j_gene: TRBJ2-2; CDR3nt: TGTGCCACCAACTTCCGCGGCGGGACGAACACCGGGGAGCTGTTTTTT; CDR3aa: CATNFRGGTNTGELFF
v_gene: TRBV27; abundance: .; d_gene: TRBD2; j_gene: TRBJ2-7; CDR3nt: TGTGCCAGCAGTTTACTCGTCTCGGGAGGAACGGGTGAGCAGTACTTC; CDR3aa: CASSLLVSGGTGEQYF
v_gene: TRBV2; abundance: many; d_gene: TRBD1; j_gene: TRBJ2-2; CDR3nt: TGTGCCAACGCCGGGACAGGGGAAACCGGGGAGCTGTTTTTT; CDR3aa: CANAGTGETGELFF
v_gene: TRBV6-1; abundance: many; d_gene: TRBD2; j_gene: TRBJ2-2; CDR3nt: TGTGCCAGCATGGGGGGGTCCGGGGAGCTGTTTTTT; CDR3aa: CASMGGSGELFF
v_gene: TRBV6-1; abundance: many; d_gene: .; j_gene: TRBJ1-1; CDR3nt: TGTGCCAGCAGGTCTCTTTTCCAGAACACTGAAGCTTTCTTT; CDR3aa: CASRSLFQNTEAFF
v_gene: TRBV11-2; abundance: many; d_gene: TRBD2; j_gene: TRBJ2-7; CDR3nt: TGTGCCACGGGGGGACTAGCGGGTTTTGAGCAGTACTTC; CDR3aa: CATGGLAGFEQYF
v_gene: TRBV20-1; abundance: .; d_gene: TRBD1; j_gene: TRBJ1-1; CDR3nt: TGCAGTGCTACCAGGTTTGGGCAGGGGGCGATTGGGGCTTTCTTT; CDR3aa: CSATRFGQGAIGAFF
v_gene: TRBV27; abundance: .; d_gene: .; j_gene: TRBJ1-2; CDR3nt: TGTGCCAGCAGTTTTGACCAGGGTTACGGGGGCTACACCTTC; CDR3aa: CASSFDQGYGGYTF
v_gene: TRBV19; abundance: many; d_gene: TRBD1; j_gene: TRBJ1-5; CDR3nt: TGTGCCAGTATACGGACAGGGCGTTTGGGCAATCAGCCCCAGCATTTT; CDR3aa: CASIRTGRLGNQPQHF